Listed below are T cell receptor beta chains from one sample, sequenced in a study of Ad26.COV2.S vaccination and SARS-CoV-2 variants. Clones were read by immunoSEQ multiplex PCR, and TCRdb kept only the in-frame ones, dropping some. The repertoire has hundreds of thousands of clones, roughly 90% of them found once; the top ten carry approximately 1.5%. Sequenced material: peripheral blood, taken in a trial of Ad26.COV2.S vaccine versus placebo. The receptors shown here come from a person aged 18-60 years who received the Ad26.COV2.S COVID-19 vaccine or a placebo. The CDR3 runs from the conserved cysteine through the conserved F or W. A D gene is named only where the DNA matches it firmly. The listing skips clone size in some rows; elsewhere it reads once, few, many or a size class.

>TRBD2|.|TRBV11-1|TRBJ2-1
TGTGCCAGCAGCTCTCTAGCGGGAGGAAGTTTCTTC
CASSSLAGGSFF
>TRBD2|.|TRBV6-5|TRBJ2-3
TGTGCCAGCAAAGCGGGAGTGTCGGATACGCAGTATTTT
CASKAGVSDTQYF
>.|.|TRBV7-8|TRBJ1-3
TGTGCCAGCAGCTTAGAGGCCACCCACTCTGGAAACACCATATATTTT
CASSLEATHSGNTIYF
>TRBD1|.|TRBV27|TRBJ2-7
TGTGCCAGCAGTAGACAGGGGACCCACTACGAGCAGTACTTC
CASSRQGTHYEQYF
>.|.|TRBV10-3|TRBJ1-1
TGTGCCACCTCAGGGGACTTGAACACTGAAGCTTTCTTT
CATSGDLNTEAFF
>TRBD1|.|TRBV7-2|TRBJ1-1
TGTGCCAGCAGCTTCCGATGGACAGGAATGAACACTGAAGCTTTCTTT
CASSFRWTGMNTEAFF
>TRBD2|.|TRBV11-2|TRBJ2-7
TGTGCCAGCATCGGGGGGGGCTACGAGCAGTACTTC
CASIGGGYEQYF
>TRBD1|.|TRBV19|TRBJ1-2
TGTGCCAGTAGTATCCCGGGACAGAGCCCTAACTATGGCTACACCTTC
CASSIPGQSPNYGYTF
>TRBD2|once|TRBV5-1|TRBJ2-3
TGCGCCAGCAGCCTGGGACTAGCGGGAGGGTTAAGAGAGGATACGCAGTATTTT
CASSLGLAGGLREDTQYF
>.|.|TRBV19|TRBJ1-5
TGTGCCAGTCGCAGTTTCGGGACACTTAGCAATCAGCCCCAGCATTTT
CASRSFGTLSNQPQHF
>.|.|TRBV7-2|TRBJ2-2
TGTGCCAGCAGCATCGGGACTCCGAACACCGGGGAGCTGTTTTTT
CASSIGTPNTGELFF
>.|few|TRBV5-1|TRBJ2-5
TGCGCCAGCAGCTTGGAGGAGACCCAGTACTTC
CASSLEETQYF
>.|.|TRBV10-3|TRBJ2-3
TGTGCCATCAGTGACCGGGATACGCAGTATTTT
CAISDRDTQYF
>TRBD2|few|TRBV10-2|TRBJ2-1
TGCGCCAGCCAAGAGCGGCTAGCGGGAGGGCCAAACAATGAGCAGTTCTTC
CASQERLAGGPNNEQFF
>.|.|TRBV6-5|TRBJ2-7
TGTGCCAGCAGTTTGGCTTATCGGGAGCGCGAGCAGTACTTC
CASSLAYREREQYF
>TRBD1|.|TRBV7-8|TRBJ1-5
TGTGCCAGCAGCAAAGATCGGACAGGGGGCCATCAGCCCCAGCATTTT
CASSKDRTGGHQPQHF
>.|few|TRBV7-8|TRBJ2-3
TGTGCCAGCAGCCCGAGTCGGGTAGCGGTATACACAGATACGCAGTATTTT
CASSPSRVAVYTDTQYF
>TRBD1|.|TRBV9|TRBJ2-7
TGTGCCAGCAGCGCAGGGGGCGCGTCCGACGAGCAGTACTTC
CASSAGGASDEQYF
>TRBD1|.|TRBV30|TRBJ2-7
TGTGCCTGCCGCTCAACAGGGGTTTCCTACGAGCAGTACTTC
CACRSTGVSYEQYF
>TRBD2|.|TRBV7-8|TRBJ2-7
TGTGCCAGCAGCTCGGGACTAGGGGTTACCTACGAGCAGTACTTC
CASSSGLGVTYEQYF
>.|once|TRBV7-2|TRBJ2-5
TGTGCCAGCAGCGAACGGGGGCAAGAGACCCAGTACTTC
CASSERGQETQYF
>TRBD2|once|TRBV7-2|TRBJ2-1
TGTGCCAGCAGCTTAGACAGCGGGAGATACAATGAGCAGTTCTTC
CASSLDSGRYNEQFF
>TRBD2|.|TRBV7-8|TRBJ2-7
TGTGCCAGCAGCTCGCTTAGCGGGGGGGCCTACGAGCAGTACTTC
CASSSLSGGAYEQYF
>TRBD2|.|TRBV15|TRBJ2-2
TGTGCCACCCGGACTAGCGGGCGCACCGGGGAGCTGTTTTTT
CATRTSGRTGELFF
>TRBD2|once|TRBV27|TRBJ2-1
TGTGCCAGCAGTCGGGCGCTAGCGGGAGCCTACAATGAGCAGTTCTTC
CASSRALAGAYNEQFF
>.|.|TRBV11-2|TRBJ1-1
TGTGCCAGCAGCGTTTCGACTGAAGCTTTCTTT
CASSVSTEAFF
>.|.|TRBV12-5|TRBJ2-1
TGTGCTAGTGGCGTGGCGGATGAGCAGTTCTTC
CASGVADEQFF
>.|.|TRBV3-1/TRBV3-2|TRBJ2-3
TGTGCCAGCAGCCGAGGCTCCTTTAGTTCCGGCACAGATACGCAGTATTTT
CASSRGSFSSGTDTQYF
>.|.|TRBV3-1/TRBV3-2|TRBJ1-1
TGTGCCAGCAGCCTACGGTCGGGGGCTGAAGCTTTCTTT
CASSLRSGAEAFF
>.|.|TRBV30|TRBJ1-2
TGTGCCTGGATAGACAGTGCTAACTATGGCTACACCTTC
CAWIDSANYGYTF
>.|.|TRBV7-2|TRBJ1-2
TGTGCCAGCAGTCCTGACAGCAACTATGGCTACACCTTC
CASSPDSNYGYTF
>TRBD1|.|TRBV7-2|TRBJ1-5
TGTGCCAGCAGCCAGGGGGACGGTAATCAGCCCCAGCATTTT
CASSQGDGNQPQHF
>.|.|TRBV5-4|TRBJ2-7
TGTGCCAGCAGCCCCAGACAGGACAGCTCCTACGAGCAGTACTTC
CASSPRQDSSYEQYF
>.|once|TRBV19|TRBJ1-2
TGTGCCAGTAGGTTTGATCGGAAGGGCTATGGCTACACCTTC
CASRFDRKGYGYTF
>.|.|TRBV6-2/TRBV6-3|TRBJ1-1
TGTGCCAGCAGTTACCAGGGACTTCCTGAAGCTTTCTTT
CASSYQGLPEAFF
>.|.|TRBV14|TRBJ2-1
TGTGCCAGCAGCCAAGTACAAACCTACAATGAGCAGTTCTTC
CASSQVQTYNEQFF
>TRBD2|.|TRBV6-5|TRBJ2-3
TGTGCCAGCAGTACCCCGGGACTAGGAAGAGATACGCAGTATTTT
CASSTPGLGRDTQYF
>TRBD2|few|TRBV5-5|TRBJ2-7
TGTGCCAGCAGCTTAGGGCGGGAGGTATACGAGCAGTACTTC
CASSLGREVYEQYF
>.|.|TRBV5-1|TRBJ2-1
TGCGCCAGCAGCTTGTATAATGAGCAGTTCTTC
CASSLYNEQFF
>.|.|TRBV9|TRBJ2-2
TGTGCCAGCAGCGTAGTGGACGCCGGGGAGCTGTTTTTT
CASSVVDAGELFF
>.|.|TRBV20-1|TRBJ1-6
TGCAGTGCTAGTAAGGATTCAAATTCACCCCTCCACTTT
CSASKDSNSPLHF
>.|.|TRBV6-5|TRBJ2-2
TGTGCCAGCAGTCCCTCAACCTTGGCCGTCCCGTGGTTTTTT
CASSPSTLAVPWFF
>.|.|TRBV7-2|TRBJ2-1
TGTGCCAGCAGCACGAGGGGACTTTACAATGAGCAGTTCTTC
CASSTRGLYNEQFF
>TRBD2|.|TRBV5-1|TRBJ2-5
TGCGCCAGCAGCTTGGAGGGACTAGCGGAAGAGACCCAGTACTTC
CASSLEGLAEETQYF
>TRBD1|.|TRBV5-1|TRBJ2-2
TGCGCCAGCAGCTCTACTCCTCCGGGACAGGGGGGTACCGGGGAGCTGTTTTTT
CASSSTPPGQGGTGELFF
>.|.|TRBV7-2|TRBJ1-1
TGTGCCAGCAGCTTGTATCAGACAAACACTGAAGCTTTCTTT
CASSLYQTNTEAFF
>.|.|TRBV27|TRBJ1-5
TGTGCCAGCAGTTGGGGGGGGGAAGGCAATCAGCCCCAGCATTTT
CASSWGGEGNQPQHF
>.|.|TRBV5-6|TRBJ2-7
TGTGCCAGCAGCTTCCTCGGACAAAGCTACGAGCAGTACTTC
CASSFLGQSYEQYF
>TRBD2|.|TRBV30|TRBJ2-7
TGTGCCGGGACTAGCGGGAGCGTGTACTTC
CAGTSGSVYF
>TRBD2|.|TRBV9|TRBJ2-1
TGTGCCAGCAGCGTAGTTGCTAGCGGGAGATTAGATGAGCAGTTCTTC
CASSVVASGRLDEQFF
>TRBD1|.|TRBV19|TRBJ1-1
TGTGCCAGTAGTATAATAGGACAGGGTTTGAACACTGAAGCTTTCTTT
CASSIIGQGLNTEAFF
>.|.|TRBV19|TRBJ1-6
TGTGCCAGTACCCTTGACCTGGGTTCACCCCTCCACTTT
CASTLDLGSPLHF
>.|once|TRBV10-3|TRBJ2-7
TGTGCCATCAGTGAGACCCCTAAGCTCGAGCAGTACTTC
CAISETPKLEQYF
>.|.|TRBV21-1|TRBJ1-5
TGTGCCAGCAGCAGAAGACGCGAAGCAGGGGGCGCCTATAGCAATCAGCCCCAGCATTTT
CASSRRREAGGAYSNQPQHF
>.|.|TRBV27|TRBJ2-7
TGTGCCAGCAGTTTAAAATTTCCGGGGACCAACTCCTACGAGCAGTACTTC
CASSLKFPGTNSYEQYF
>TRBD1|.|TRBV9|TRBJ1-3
TGTGCCAGCAGCGTAGGCACAGGGGCCTCTGGAAACACCATATATTTT
CASSVGTGASGNTIYF
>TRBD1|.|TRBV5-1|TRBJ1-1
TGCGCCAGCAGCCCCCAGGTAGGGGGCAACACTGAAGCTTTCTTT
CASSPQVGGNTEAFF
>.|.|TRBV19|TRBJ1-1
TGTGCCAGTAGTATATGGGAACTCACTGAAGCTTTCTTT
CASSIWELTEAFF
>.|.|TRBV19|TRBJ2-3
TGTGCCAGTAGCCTTCCAAGGGCCGGGACAGATACGCAGTATTTT
CASSLPRAGTDTQYF
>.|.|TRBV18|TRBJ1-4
TGTGCCAGCTCACCAACAGGCCAGGAAAAACTGTTTTTT
CASSPTGQEKLFF